This T cell receptor (beta chain) was obtained from a study of cytomegalovirus exposure and HLA in healthy donors. Comments on this clone: Its antigen is still unknown.

Amplification used 60 Vbeta primers and 13 Jbeta primers. The table came from immunoSEQ multiplex PCR; TCRdb's copy has only in-frame clones and leaves some out. The profile shows roughly 200,000 clones, 85% of them singletons. Regarding the study as a whole: DRB1 showed the most TCR associations and HLA-C the fewest in a later analysis, as rates varied by HLA locus. Rare TCR sequences dominated, though some public TCRs recurred in many donors. Reportedly, a later analysis found an Asian-associated ancestry cluster had fewer N-insertions than the approximately 640-donor mean.

The CDR3 has 13 amino acids. V lost 1 base and J lost 5, with 9 bases in between. Germline V CDR1 and CDR2: SGHDN, FVKESK. The TCR was taken from a woman in her forties or fifties in good health and CMV-seronegative. The chain has TRBV14 and TRBJ2-7, with D unclear. Specimen: PBMCs. The chain's CDR3 is CASSQAHYNEQYF. CDR3 in DNA: TGTGCCAGCAGCCAAGCCCACTATAACGAGCAGTACTTC.